Below are 28 T cell receptor beta chains sequenced from a single sample in a study of T cells in Graves' hyperthyroidism and ophthalmopathy. Researchers amplified the TCR beta CDR3 regions from RNA transcripts. The HTBI primer set served for first-round RT-PCR of the TCR CDR3. TCRdb re-derived calls from the multiplex PCR reads in MiXCR, one entry per CDR3 protein. The sample has about 350,000 distinct CDR3 sequences, over 15% seen once; the top ten hold around 15%. Sample: blood. All receptors derive from a woman aged 40 to 50 with Graves' ophthalmopathy.

V gene TRBV24-1 combines with J gene TRBJ1-5, with 12 bases lining up with TRBD1. The J segment lost 5 bases and the V segment lost 4 bases, leaving 5 bases of the junction unmatched. There are 16 residues in the CDR3. Germline values: CDR1 KGHDR, CDR2 SFDVKD. The CDR3 protein is CATSEGDRGLDQPQHF. The CDR3 DNA follows: TGTGCCACCAGTGAGGGGGACAGGGGGCTGGATCAGCCCCAGCATTTT.

This clonotype was observed many times. The chain recombines TRBV12-3 or TRBV12-4 with TRBJ2-4, with 10 bases identical to TRBD2. CDR3 length equals 14 residues. V shed 4 bases, J shed 7 bases, and the junction held 4 bases outside the gene matches. This chain's CDR3 is CASSSSGSRNIQYF. Here the CDR3 DNA reads TGTGCCAGCAGTTCTAGCGGGAGTCGGAACATTCAGTACTTC.

This clonotype was seen a few times. The rearrangement uses TRBV30 and TRBJ1-3; the D is unclear. The CDR3 covers 13 residues. V dropped 4 bases and J dropped 4 bases, with 11 bases sitting between them. CDR1 and CDR2 (germline): GTSNPN, SVGIG (reference sequence). CDR3 sequence: CAWKSYRGNTIYF. In DNA form, the CDR3 reads TGTGCCTGGAAAAGTTACAGAGGAAACACCATATATTTT.

This clonotype came up many times. The chain has TRBV6-1 and TRBJ2-6; 9 nucleotides align to TRBD2. After removal of 6 bases from V and 1 base from J, the junction contained 7 bases not matched to a gene. CDR1 is MNHNS and CDR2 is SASEGT in the germline V gene. The CDR3 contains 17 residues. The CDR3 bases are TGTGCCAGCAGACCGGGACTAGCCCTGTCTGGGGCCAACGTCCTGACTTTC. Encoded protein: CASRPGLALSGANVLTF.

The chain couples TRBV28 to TRBJ1-1; tentative D call: TRBD1 (6 bases). The CDR3 totals 15 residues. Trimming took 5 bases from V and 1 from J, leaving 14 bases between them. CDR1 is MDHEN, CDR2 SYDVKM, per germline. The CDR3 DNA is TGTGCCAGCAGTCCGCTTACAGGGAAGAACACTGAAGCTTTCTTT. This encodes CASSPLTGKNTEAFF. Supplemented by reference TRBV28 and TRBJ1-1, the full variable domain reads DVKVTQSSRYLVKRTGEKVFLECVQDMDHENMFWYRQDPGLGLRLIYFSYDVKMKEKGDIPEGYSVSREKKERFSLILESASTNQTSMYLCASSPLTGKNTEAFFGQGTRLTVV.

This clonotype occurred a few times. This may come from a read error, since a much larger clone is one base off. The V gene is TRBV29-1, the J gene TRBJ2-7; no firm D call. The CDR3 runs 13 residues. Germline V gene lookup returns CDR1 SQVTM and CDR2 ANQGSEA. Trimming took off 7 bases at V and 1 base at J, with 14 bases between the two ends. CDR3 DNA: TGCAGCGCTTCCCAGCTCGGATCCTACGAGCAGTACTTC. Residues: CSASQLGSYEQYF.

The sample holds many counts of this clonotype. The V and J genes are TRBV19 and TRBJ1-1; D not resolved. Germline-derived CDR1 and CDR2 are LNHDA and SQIVND (reference sequence). V lost 4 bases, J lost 5 bases, and 14 bases lay in between. This CDR3 is built from 14 residues. Here the CDR3 reads CASSTKARGTEAFF. Here the CDR3 DNA reads TGTGCCAGTAGTACTAAAGCCCGGGGAACTGAAGCTTTCTTT.

This clonotype was detected many times. The chain is built from TRBV5-1 and TRBJ2-7, with 8 bases matching TRBD1. Unmatched junction bases numbered 3, after V lost 0 bases and J lost 1 base. Per germline, CDR1 SGHRS and CDR2 YFSETQ. The CDR3 consists of 15 residues. DNA for the CDR3: TGCGCCAGCAGCTTGGAGACAGGGGATTCCTACGAGCAGTACTTC. Protein product: CASSLETGDSYEQYF.

This clonotype was detected ten times or more. CDR3 in amino acids: CASSQLLQPQHF. CDR3 coding DNA: TGTGCCAGCAGCCAACTACTGCAGCCCCAGCATTTT. The genes are TRBV4-2 and TRBJ1-5; D ambiguous. The CDR3 has 12 amino acids. Trimming shortened V by 2 bases and J by 7 bases, and 6 bases separated the two germline ends. Germline-derived CDR1 and CDR2 are LGHNA and YNFKEQ.

This clonotype showed up many times. The genes are TRBV3-1 and TRBJ1-1, with 10 bases lining up with TRBD1. The trim removed 3 bases at V and 5 bases at J, leaving 12 bases unmatched. The CDR3 consists of 17 residues. Germline values: CDR1 LGHDT, CDR2 YNNKEL (reference sequence). CDR3 sequence (DNA): TGTGCCAGCAGCCAGACGGACAGGGGGAAATCGCGGACTGAAGCTTTCTTT. It translates to CASSQTDRGKSRTEAFF.

The chain carries TRBV12-3 or TRBV12-4 and TRBJ1-1, with 9 positions matching TRBD1. The CDR3 consists of 12 residues. The CDR3 here is CGRFLNRGQAFF. The CDR3, as DNA: TGTGGCAGGTTCTTGAACAGGGGGCAAGCTTTCTTT.

This clonotype was recorded at least ten times. A much larger clone sits a single nucleotide away, making a read error possible. In nucleotides, the CDR3 is TGTGCCAGCCGCAGAACCCGGGAAGCTTTCTTT. Translating gives CASRRTREAFF. This chain uses TRBV28 with TRBJ1-1, with D unresolved. V gave up 8 bases and J gave up 8 bases, with 12 bases separating them. The V gene's germline CDR1 is MDHEN and CDR2 SYDVKM. The CDR3 has 11 residues.

This clonotype showed up many times. CDR3 sequence: CASSPKTVANYGYTF. Here the CDR3 DNA reads TGTGCCAGCAGTCCTAAGACAGTAGCTAACTATGGCTACACCTTC. The gene calls are TRBV27 and TRBJ1-2, with D possibly matching TRBD1 (5 bases). Looked up from germline, CDR1 is MNHEY and CDR2 is SMNVEV (reference sequence). There are 15 residues in the CDR3. The V end lost 5 bases, the J end lost 0 bases, and 13 bases lay between the germline ends.

Ten or more counts support this clonotype. J is TRBJ2-7 and V is TRBV6-2 or TRBV6-3; D not resolved. Germline V lookup: CDR1 MNHEY, CDR2 SVGEGT. The CDR3 extends over 12 amino acids. V was clipped by 6 bases and J by 2 bases, with 8 bases between them. This CDR3 reads CASRARTYEQYF. DNA for the CDR3: TGTGCCAGCAGAGCTAGAACCTACGAGCAGTACTTC.

The V and J genes are TRBV29-1 and TRBJ2-5; 8 bases fit TRBD2. Trimming took 7 bases from V and 5 from J; bases not matched to a gene: 6. Germline V gives CDR1 SQVTM, CDR2 ANQGSEA. The CDR3 contains 12 residues. CDR3 residues: CSGGIAGETQYF. CDR3 nucleotides: TGCAGCGGTGGAATAGCGGGGGAGACCCAGTACTTC. Looking up the rest from reference TRBV29-1 and TRBJ2-5 gives the full variable domain: SAVISQKPSRDICQRGTSLTIQCQVDSQVTMMFWYRQQPGQSLTLIATANQGSEATYESGFVIDKFPISRPNLTFSTLTVSNMSPEDSSIYLCSGGIAGETQYFGPGTRLLVL.

There are many counts of this clonotype. Written as DNA, the CDR3 is TGTGCCAGCAGTTACGAGGAAACCGGGGAGCTGTTTTTT. As protein: CASSYEETGELFF. The V gene is TRBV6-5, the J gene TRBJ2-2; D call uncertain. From germline, CDR1 is MNHEY and CDR2 SVGAGI. V was cut by 2 bases and J by 5 bases, with 6 bases left in between. CDR3 length equals 13 residues.

The rearrangement joins TRBV29-1 to TRBJ1-2; the D gene is possibly TRBD1 (6 bases). Germline V CDR1 and CDR2: SQVTM, ANQGSEA. Trimming pared 1 base from V and 7 bases from J, leaving 19 bases between. This CDR3 is built from 15 residues. The DNA for the CDR3 is TGCAGCGTTGAAGGAGGCAGGGGTATGGTCGGTGGCTACACCTTC. Translation gives CSVEGGRGMVGGYTF.

This clonotype has at least ten counts. The CDR3: CAIGPGGTQPQHF. Here the CDR3 DNA reads TGTGCCATCGGGCCAGGGGGCACTCAGCCCCAGCATTTT. The chain recombines TRBV10-3 with TRBJ1-5; 8 nucleotides align to TRBD1. The J segment lost 6 bases and the V segment lost 8 bases, leaving 6 bases of the junction unmatched. This CDR3 is 13 amino acids long. Germline CDR1 ENHRY, CDR2 SYGVKD.

V is TRBV6-1 and J is TRBJ2-5, with TRBD1 matching 9 bases. The CDR3 has 18 residues. CDR1 is MNHNS, CDR2 SASEGT, per germline. J lost 4 bases, V lost 8 bases, and 20 bases had no gene match. The CDR3 loop is CASLGDRAPAVAGETQYF. CDR3 DNA: TGTGCCAGCCTGGGGGACAGGGCGCCTGCGGTAGCGGGAGAGACCCAGTACTTC.

This clonotype occurred many times. J is TRBJ1-1 and V is TRBV7-2, with D possibly matching TRBD1 (6 bases). Germline values: CDR1 SGHTA, CDR2 FQGNSA. The CDR3 has 12 residues. V lost 1 base, J lost 10 bases, and 10 bases lay in between. The CDR3 DNA reads TGTGCCAGCAGCTTAGGGGACACGAGAGCTTTCTTT. Translated, it gives CASSLGDTRAFF.

This clonotype was seen repeatedly, ten times or more. J is TRBJ2-5 and V is TRBV11-1; 9 bases align to TRBD2. The V gene end was trimmed by 5 bases and the J gene end by 3 bases; junction bases not matched to a gene: 7. Germline CDR1 SGHAT, CDR2 FQDESV (reference sequence). CDR3 size: 15 residues. The CDR3 is CASSAWGLAEETQYF. The CDR3 bases are TGTGCCAGCAGCGCTTGGGGACTAGCAGAAGAGACCCAGTACTTC.

There are many counts of this clonotype. The J gene is TRBJ1-5, the V gene TRBV12-5, with 8 bases lining up with TRBD1. Unmatched junction bases numbered 6, after V lost 1 base and J lost 1 base. The CDR3 spans 17 residues. The V gene's germline CDR1 is LGHNT and CDR2 FRNRAP. The CDR3 bases are TGTGCTAGTGGTTTGGACCGCTCAGGGGGCAGCAATCAGCCCCAGCATTTT. Translation: CASGLDRSGGSNQPQHF. Using reference TRBV12-5 and TRBJ1-5 for the parts outside the CDR3, the full variable domain is DARVTQTPRHKVTEMGQEVTMRCQPILGHNTVFWYRQTMMQGLELLAYFRNRAPLDDSGMPKDRFSAEMPDATLATLKIQPSEPRDSAVYFCASGLDRSGGSNQPQHFGDGTRLSIL.

This sequence joins TRBV6-5 and TRBJ1-2; 8 bases map to TRBD1. CDR1 is MNHEY, CDR2 SVGAGI, per germline. This CDR3 is built from 15 residues. V lost 2 bases and J lost 3; bases outside the gene matches: 5. Written as DNA, the CDR3 is TGTGCCAGCAGTTACGTTACAGGGGGAGACTATGGCTACACCTTC. Its translation is CASSYVTGGDYGYTF.

The rearrangement links TRBV29-1 to TRBJ2-2, with D possibly TRBD1 on 5 matching bases. Per the germline V gene, CDR1 is SQVTM and CDR2 is ANQGSEA. V was cut by 4 bases and J by 3 bases, with 15 bases left in between. This CDR3 is 15 amino acids long. This chain's CDR3 is CSVALGRTYTGELFF. As DNA, the CDR3 is TGCAGCGTTGCTTTGGGGCGGACCTACACCGGGGAGCTGTTTTTT.

This clonotype showed up many times. The rearrangement uses TRBV7-9 and TRBJ1-2; D remains ambiguous. Trimming removed 5 bases from V and 5 bases from J, with 9 bases in between. Per germline, CDR1 SEHNR and CDR2 FQNEAQ (reference sequence). The CDR3 extends over 12 amino acids. CDR3 protein: CASSPVGYGYTF. DNA of the CDR3: TGTGCCAGCAGCCCCGTGGGGTATGGCTACACCTTC.

This clonotype was found a few times. The junction departs from the called germline gene at one end, perhaps through a read error. V usage is TRBV7-2 and J usage is TRBJ1-2; TRBD1 matches 7 bases. Germline lookup yields CDR1 SGHTA and CDR2 FQGNSA. The CDR3 runs to 14 residues. The CDR3 nucleotides are TGTGCCAGCAGCTTAGAGACAGGGAAACCTGGCTACATCTTC. This gives the protein CASSLETGKPGYIF.

This chain connects TRBV4-1 to TRBJ1-2; TRBD1 matches 7 bases. Germline CDR1 is MGHRA and CDR2 is YSYEKL. This CDR3 has 15 residues. V gave up 4 bases and J gave up 4 bases; unmatched junction bases: 9. The CDR3 loop reads CASSPDLQGIYGYTF. The CDR3 DNA reads as TGCGCCAGCAGCCCCGACCTACAGGGGATCTATGGCTACACCTTC.

V is TRBV6-2 or TRBV6-3 and J is TRBJ2-7; D possibly corresponds to TRBD1 (6 bases). Germline values: CDR1 MNHEY, CDR2 SVGEGT. V lost 5 bases and J lost 8, with 13 bases in between. The CDR3 has 12 residues. The CDR3 DNA follows: TGTGCCAGCAGTCAGGACAGAGTAAAGCAGTACTTC. It yields the protein CASSQDRVKQYF.